This T cell receptor beta chain was observed in a study of T-cell reconstitution after alpha-beta-depleted transplantation in children. The CDR3 spans 17 residues. V lost 5 bases to trimming and J lost 8 bases, with 25 bases between them. Regarding this clonotype: A much larger clone lies a single base off, so this may be a read error.

The TCRbeta library was prepared with unique molecular identifiers. Each CDR3 protein gets one entry after TCRdb re-called the PCR reads with MiXCR. The repertoire holds around 600,000 distinct CDR3 sequences, with 16% as singletons. The rearrangement links TRBV12-3 or TRBV12-4 to TRBJ2-1, with D perhaps TRBD2 (7 bases). The input for sequencing was PBMCs from the stem cell graft donor, taken from the stem cell graft. This receptor was taken from a human donor who donated a stem cell graft to a child with acute myeloid leukemia. CDR3 residues: CASSLWDGGLKSHEQFF. The DNA for the CDR3 is TGTGCCAGCAGTCTGTGGGACGGGGGGCTTAAAAGCCATGAGCAGTTCTTC.